These 20 T cell receptor beta chains came from one sample sequenced in a study of cytomegalovirus exposure and HLA in healthy donors. The table came from immunoSEQ multiplex PCR; TCRdb's copy has only in-frame clones and leaves some out. The sample lists around 130,000 clones, 85% occurring once. Sample: PBMCs. All receptors come from a woman aged 25 to 45 in good health and CMV-seronegative.

The CDR3 protein is CASSTLSAATNEKLFF. The DNA for the CDR3 is TGTGCCAGCAGTACCCTTTCCGCGGCAACTAATGAAAAACTGTTTTTT. This chain uses TRBV27 with TRBJ1-4; D uncertain. With 5 bases removed from V and 0 bases from J, the gap between germline ends came to 13 bases. Germline lookup yields CDR1 MNHEY and CDR2 SMNVEV (reference sequence). The CDR3 is made up of 16 amino acids. The variable domain in full, completed from reference TRBV27 and TRBJ1-4, reads EAQVTQNPRYLITVTGKKLTVTCSQNMNHEYMSWYRQDPGLGLRQIYYSMNVEVTDKGDVPEGYKVSRKEKRNFPLILESPSPNQTSLYFCASSTLSAATNEKLFFGSGTQLSVL.

The chain couples TRBV19 to TRBJ2-7, with a weak D call TRBD1 (6 bases). This CDR3 has 15 amino acids. The V end lost 4 bases, the J end lost 0 bases, and 13 bases lay between the germline ends. The germline V gene has CDR1 LNHDA and CDR2 SQIVND (reference sequence). The DNA of the CDR3 is TGTGCCAGTAGTAATCGACAGGCCCGCTCCTACGAGCAGTACTTC. It is translated as CASSNRQARSYEQYF.

V is TRBV27 and J is TRBJ2-6; a possible D gene is TRBD2 (6 bases). The length of the CDR3 is 15 residues. Looked up from germline, CDR1 is MNHEY and CDR2 is SMNVEV (reference sequence). V lost 4 bases and J 2 bases, leaving 9 bases between the germline ends. The DNA of the CDR3 is TGTGCCAGCAGTTGGGGCGGGACTGGGGCCAACGTCCTGACTTTC. This gives the protein CASSWGGTGANVLTF.

V usage is TRBV30 and J usage is TRBJ2-3; 8 nucleotides align to TRBD2. This CDR3 is 14 amino acids long. V lost 3 bases to trimming and J lost 1 base; unmatched junction nucleotides: 3. Germline CDR1 reads GTSNPN; CDR2 reads SVGIG (reference sequence). The CDR3 DNA follows: TGTGCCTGGAGGGACGGGGGGGGCACAGATACGCAGTATTTT. It codes for CAWRDGGGTDTQYF.

The chain links TRBV21-1 to TRBJ1-1; the D call of TRBD1 is as the table states it, not checked on the DNA. TRBV21-1 counts as a pseudogene. CDR3 length: 16 amino acids. The CDR3 nucleotides read TGTGCCAGCAGCGAGGGGACAGGGTGGGGTGACACTGAAGCTTTCTTT. Residues: CASSEGTGWGDTEAFF.

The chain recombines TRBV11-3 with TRBJ2-2; no reliable D call. Germline assignment: CDR1 SGHNT and CDR2 YENEEA. This CDR3 has 15 residues. Trimming cost V 5 bases and J 4 bases, with 14 bases left between them. The CDR3, as DNA: TGTGCCAGCAGCGCAGCCGTAGCTACCACCGGGGAGCTGTTTTTT. It is translated as CASSAAVATTGELFF.

V usage is TRBV11-2 and J usage is TRBJ1-1; D unresolved. Trimming stripped 3 bases from V and 11 bases from J, with 13 bases between. This CDR3 region has 12 residues. Looked up from germline, CDR1 is SGHAT and CDR2 is FQNNGV. CDR3: CASSFHPGAAFF. In nucleotides, the CDR3 is TGTGCCAGCAGCTTCCATCCGGGAGCTGCTTTCTTT.

This clone was detected a few times. The chain uses TRBV19 and TRBJ1-2, with TRBD1 matching over 7 bases. This CDR3 comprises 14 residues. Trimming removed 6 bases from V and 3 bases from J; junction bases left unmatched: 7. Germline-derived CDR1 and CDR2 are LNHDA and SQIVND (reference sequence). This chain's CDR3 is CASRGQLDHYGYTF. For the CDR3, the DNA is TGTGCCAGTAGGGGACAGCTAGATCACTATGGCTACACCTTC.

This chain uses TRBV6-6 with TRBJ2-7; unclear D gene. Germline V gene lookup returns CDR1 MNHNY and CDR2 SVGAGI (reference sequence). The length of the CDR3 is 14 residues. Trimming removed 0 bases at V and 2 bases at J, with 8 bases between. The CDR3, as DNA: TGTGCCAGCAGTTACTCGGGCAGCACCTACGAGCAGTACTTC. It is translated as CASSYSGSTYEQYF.

The chain employs TRBV5-4 and TRBJ2-6, with a tentative D call TRBD2 (6 bases). V was cut by 0 bases and J by 4 bases, with 11 bases left in between. Germline assignment: CDR1 SGHNT and CDR2 YYREEE (reference sequence). The CDR3 loop spans 16 amino acids. This chain's CDR3 is CASSLARGTGANVLTF. The CDR3 nucleotides read TGTGCCAGCAGCTTGGCCCGGGGGACCGGGGCCAACGTCCTGACTTTC.

This clone was counted only a few times. The genes are TRBV29-1 and TRBJ1-2, with a tentative D call TRBD1 (6 bases). CDR1 is SQVTM and CDR2 is ANQGSEA in the germline V gene. Between the trimmed V and J ends, which lost 7 bases and 8 bases, there was a span of 14 bases. The CDR3 sequence is 11 residues long. CDR3 sequence: CSATGPGGYTF. CDR3 nucleotide sequence: TGCAGCGCCACAGGGCCCGGCGGCTACACCTTC. Variable domain in full (rest from reference TRBV29-1 and TRBJ1-2): SAVISQKPSRDICQRGTSLTIQCQVDSQVTMMFWYRQQPGQSLTLIATANQGSEATYESGFVIDKFPISRPNLTFSTLTVSNMSPEDSSIYLCSATGPGGYTFGSGTRLTVV.

This rearrangement joins TRBV19 to TRBJ1-2, with D maybe TRBD1 (6 bases). Deletions cut 4 bases from V and 4 bases from J, with 10 bases between. CDR1 is LNHDA, CDR2 SQIVND, per germline (reference sequence). The CDR3 is 13 amino acids. The CDR3 protein is CASSTSGAYGYTF. The CDR3 bases are TGTGCCAGTAGTACCTCAGGGGCCTATGGCTACACCTTC.

The chain is built from TRBV14 and TRBJ1-2; D might be TRBD1 (6 bases). V lost 3 bases and J 1 base, leaving 9 bases between the germline ends. This CDR3 is built from 14 residues. From germline, CDR1 is SGHDN and CDR2 FVKESK. The CDR3: CASSHRTVNYGYTF. The CDR3 nucleotides are TGTGCCAGCAGCCATCGGACAGTTAACTATGGCTACACCTTC.

CDR3 bases: TGTGCCAGTAGTGCCGACAGTAACTATGGCTACACCTTC. This gives the protein CASSADSNYGYTF. V usage is TRBV19 and J usage is TRBJ1-2; the D gene is possibly TRBD1 (5 bases). The germline CDR1 and CDR2 sequences are LNHDA and SQIVND (reference sequence). V was clipped by 5 bases and J by 1 base, with 8 bases between them. CDR3 length: 13 residues.

This chain joins TRBV7-2 and TRBJ2-7, with a tentative D call TRBD1 (6 bases). This CDR3 comprises 17 residues. The germline V gene has CDR1 SGHTA and CDR2 FQGNSA. Trimming took 2 bases from V and 4 from J, leaving 21 bases between them. The CDR3 spells CASSLNALGAPLYEQYF. The CDR3 DNA is TGTGCCAGCAGCTTAAACGCTCTGGGGGCACCTTTATACGAGCAGTACTTC.

V is TRBV11-3 and J is TRBJ2-5; D unclear. Germline V gives CDR1 SGHNT, CDR2 YENEEA. Trimming took off 3 bases at V and 0 bases at J, with 14 bases between the two ends. The CDR3 loop spans 16 amino acids. This chain's CDR3 is CASSFDVVEYQETQYF. CDR3 sequence (DNA): TGTGCCAGCAGCTTCGACGTGGTGGAGTACCAAGAGACCCAGTACTTC.

This rearrangement joins TRBV5-1 to TRBJ1-6, with D possibly being TRBD1 (5 bases). This CDR3 comprises 14 residues. The germline CDR1 and CDR2 sequences are SGHRS and YFSETQ. V lost 6 bases and J 11 bases, leaving 18 bases between the germline ends. This CDR3 is CASTPGQGRTPLHF. The CDR3 DNA follows: TGCGCCAGCACGCCCGGGCAGGGTAGGACACCCCTCCACTTT. The full variable domain, completed using reference TRBV5-1 and TRBJ1-6, is KAGVTQTPRYLIKTRGQQVTLSCSPISGHRSVSWYQQTPGQGLQFLFEYFSETQRNKGNFPGRFSGRQFSNSRSEMNVSTLELGDSALYLCASTPGQGRTPLHFGNGTRLTVT.

The CDR3 coding sequence is TGTGCCAGCGGCCCTTGGGACAGACACAACTACGAGCAGTACTTC. This sequence encodes CASGPWDRHNYEQYF. The chain recombines TRBV5-4 with TRBJ2-7; 7 bases agree with TRBD1. The CDR3 has 15 amino acids. Germline V CDR1 and CDR2: SGHNT, YYREEE (reference sequence). Trimming cost V 7 bases and J 3 bases; bases outside gene matches: 13.

This chain uses TRBV13 with TRBJ2-5, with D possibly matching TRBD1 (5 bases). Trimming left V 3 bases short and J 4 bases short, with 6 bases between. Germline V lookup: CDR1 PRHDT, CDR2 FYEKMQ (reference sequence). The CDR3 has 12 residues. CDR3 coding DNA: TGTGCCAGCAGCTTGCAGGGAGAGACCCAGTACTTC. This gives the protein CASSLQGETQYF.

This sequence joins TRBV6-6 and TRBJ1-5, with 8 bases that match TRBD1. The CDR3 consists of 13 residues. The V segment lost 6 bases and the J segment 6 bases; nucleotides outside the gene matches: 4. CDR1 is MNHNY, CDR2 SVGAGI, per germline (reference sequence). For the CDR3, the DNA is TGTGCCAGCAGCTCGGACAGGGTTCAGCCCCAGCATTTT. It is translated as CASSSDRVQPQHF.